Below, one T cell receptor beta chain is given with its context. This entry comes from a study of blood T cell repertoires in COVID-19. On the study more broadly: Whether acute or convalescent, the COVID-19 samples came from the United States, Italy and Spain. T cells, B-cell-depleted T cells, or PBMCs provided the cDNA or gDNA that served as material.

The authors' processing: The authors estimated nucleated cell counts from reference gene primer amplification. Here immunoSEQ multiplex PCR was the method, and the copy in TCRdb shows in-frame clones only, minus some. V, J and clone size derive from that table, while D and trimming were established from the DNA sequence. Of roughly 100,000 clones in the sample, 71% were seen once. Input material: peripheral blood. This TCR was recovered from a human donor with acute or convalescent COVID-19. The donor label of this sample is uncertain.

This CDR3 reads CASSLLQGITDTQYF. Written as DNA, the CDR3 is TGTGCCAGCAGCTTGCTACAGGGTATCACAGATACGCAGTATTTT. The J gene is TRBJ2-3, the V gene TRBV13; TRBD1 is a possible D gene (6 bases). Germline V gene data show CDR1 as PRHDT and CDR2 as FYEKMQ (reference sequence). CDR3 size: 15 residues. V was clipped by 3 bases and J by 2 bases, with 12 bases between them.